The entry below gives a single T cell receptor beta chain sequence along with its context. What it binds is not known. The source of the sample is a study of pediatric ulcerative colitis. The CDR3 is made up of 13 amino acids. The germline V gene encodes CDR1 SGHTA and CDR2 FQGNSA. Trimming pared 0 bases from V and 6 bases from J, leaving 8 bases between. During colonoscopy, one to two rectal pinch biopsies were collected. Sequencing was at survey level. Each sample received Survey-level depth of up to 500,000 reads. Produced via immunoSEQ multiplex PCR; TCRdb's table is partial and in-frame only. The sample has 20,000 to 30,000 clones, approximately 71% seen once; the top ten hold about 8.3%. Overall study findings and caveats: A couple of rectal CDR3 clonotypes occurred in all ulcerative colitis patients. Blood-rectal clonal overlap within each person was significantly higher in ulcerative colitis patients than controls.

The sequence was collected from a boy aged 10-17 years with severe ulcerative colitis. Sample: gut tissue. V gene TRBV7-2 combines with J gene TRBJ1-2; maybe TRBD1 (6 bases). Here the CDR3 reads CASSLAKGDGYTF. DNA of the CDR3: TGTGCCAGCAGCTTAGCGAAGGGGGATGGCTACACCTTC.